This TCR beta chain was sequenced for a study of regulatory T cells in long-lasting Graves disease. There are 13 residues in the CDR3. Trimming pared 4 bases from V and 7 bases from J, leaving 13 bases between. Germline V gene sequence: CDR1 SGHTA, CDR2 FQGTGA. The time point: newly diagnosed GD, antithyroid drugs for less than 3 months. Extracted RNA from PBMCs served as the source of the TCR library. The diagnosis of Graves' disease used American Thyroid Association guidelines. Approximately 9 milliliters of peripheral blood went into EDTA tubes. Researchers made TCR beta libraries by using iRepertoire HTBI primers and running Arm-PCR on CDR3 regions. TCRdb reprocessed the multiplex PCR reads via MiXCR and lists one record per CDR3 protein. The table has about 420,000 distinct CDR3 sequences, 16% seen once. General observations from the study: Patients with persistent Graves' had lower TCR diversity than newly diagnosed patients.

This clonotype has at least ten counts. Its antigen remains unidentified. These data were likewise used in another study, on T cells in Graves' hyperthyroidism and ophthalmopathy. From that paper: Ophthalmopathy was told apart from stable hyperthyroidism by a 13 V-J model.

This clonotype was sampled from a young woman with Graves disease. V gene TRBV7-3 combines with J gene TRBJ2-5, with D possibly matching TRBD1 (6 bases). The sequencing used peripheral blood mononuclear cells (PBMCs), collected at new diagnosis, from a patient treated with antithyroid drugs. The CDR3 loop is CASSSTGGGTQYF. As DNA, the CDR3 is TGTGCCAGCAGCTCGACAGGTGGGGGGACCCAGTACTTC.